The sequence of this T cell receptor (beta chain) was determined in a study of blood T cell repertoires in COVID-19. Study background: Material from acute and convalescent COVID-19 was sourced from the United States, Italy and Spain. The analysed material was cDNA or gDNA that came from T cells, B-cell-depleted T cells, or PBMCs.

Assay used: immunoSEQ multiplex PCR; TCRdb lists only in-frame clones, some missing. The data show about 490,000 clones, approximately 85% seen once. The length of the CDR3 is 13 residues. CDR1 SGHKS and CDR2 YYEKEE come from the germline V gene (reference sequence). Trimming took off 4 bases at V and 5 bases at J, with 10 bases between the two ends. The gene calls are TRBV5-5 and TRBJ1-5, with D uncertain. What was sequenced was peripheral blood. The sequence was collected from a human donor in a cohort sampled during active COVID-19. The CDR3 sequence is CASSPLSDQPQHF. CDR3 DNA: TGTGCCAGCAGCCCCCTTTCTGATCAGCCCCAGCATTTT.